This T cell receptor (beta chain) was captured in a study of cytomegalovirus exposure and HLA in healthy donors. Overall study: Genotyping showed about 80% of over 350 donors falling in the Caucasian-associated ancestry cluster. Study-level findings and limits: Immune exposure information comprised only CMV serostatus. A later analysis linked a missense DCLRE1C variant to TCR beta V- and J-gene trimming.

V trimming: 7 bases; J trimming: 2 bases; junction bases outside the gene matches: 8. Germline lookup yields CDR1 MNHNS and CDR2 SASEGT. The CDR3 loop spans 15 amino acids. A note on this clone: Its antigen is currently unknown.

Amplification used 60 Vbeta primers and 13 Jbeta primers. Sequenced by immunoSEQ multiplex PCR; TCRdb stores in-frame clones only, minus some. The data show 150,000 to 200,000 clones, around 80% seen once. Sequencing was done on a sample of PBMCs. The sequence was collected from a girl aged 10-17 years in good health and CMV-seropositive. The rearrangement joins TRBV6-1 to TRBJ2-3, with TRBD1 matching over 8 bases. CDR3 in amino acids: CASILGQATTDTQYF. The CDR3 region has the DNA TGTGCCAGCATCCTGGGACAGGCGACCACAGATACGCAGTATTTT.